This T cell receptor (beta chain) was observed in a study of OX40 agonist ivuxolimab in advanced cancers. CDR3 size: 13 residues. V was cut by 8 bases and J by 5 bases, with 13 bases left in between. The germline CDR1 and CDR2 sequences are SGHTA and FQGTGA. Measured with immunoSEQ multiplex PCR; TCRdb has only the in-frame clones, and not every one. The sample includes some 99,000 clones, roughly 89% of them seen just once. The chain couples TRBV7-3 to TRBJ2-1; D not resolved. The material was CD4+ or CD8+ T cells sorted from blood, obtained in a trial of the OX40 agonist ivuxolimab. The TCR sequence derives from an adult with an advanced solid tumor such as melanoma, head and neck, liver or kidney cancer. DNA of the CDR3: TGTGCCAGCGGCCGGACGGTTAACAATGAGCAGTTCTTC. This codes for CASGRTVNNEQFF.